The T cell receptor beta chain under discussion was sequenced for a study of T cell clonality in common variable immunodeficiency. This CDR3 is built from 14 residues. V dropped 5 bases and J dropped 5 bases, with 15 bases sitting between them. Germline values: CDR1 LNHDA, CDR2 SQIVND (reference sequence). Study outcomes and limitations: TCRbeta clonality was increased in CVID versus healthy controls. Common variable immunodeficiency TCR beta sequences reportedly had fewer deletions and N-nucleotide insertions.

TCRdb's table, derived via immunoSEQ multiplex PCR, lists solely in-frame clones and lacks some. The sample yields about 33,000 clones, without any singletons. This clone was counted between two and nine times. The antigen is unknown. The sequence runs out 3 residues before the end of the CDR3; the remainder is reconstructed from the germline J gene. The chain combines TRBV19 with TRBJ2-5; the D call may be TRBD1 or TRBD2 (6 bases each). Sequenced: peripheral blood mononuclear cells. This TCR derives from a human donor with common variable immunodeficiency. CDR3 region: CASSSQGGGETQYF. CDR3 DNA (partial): TGTGCCAGTAGTTCACAGGGAGGTGGGGAGACC.